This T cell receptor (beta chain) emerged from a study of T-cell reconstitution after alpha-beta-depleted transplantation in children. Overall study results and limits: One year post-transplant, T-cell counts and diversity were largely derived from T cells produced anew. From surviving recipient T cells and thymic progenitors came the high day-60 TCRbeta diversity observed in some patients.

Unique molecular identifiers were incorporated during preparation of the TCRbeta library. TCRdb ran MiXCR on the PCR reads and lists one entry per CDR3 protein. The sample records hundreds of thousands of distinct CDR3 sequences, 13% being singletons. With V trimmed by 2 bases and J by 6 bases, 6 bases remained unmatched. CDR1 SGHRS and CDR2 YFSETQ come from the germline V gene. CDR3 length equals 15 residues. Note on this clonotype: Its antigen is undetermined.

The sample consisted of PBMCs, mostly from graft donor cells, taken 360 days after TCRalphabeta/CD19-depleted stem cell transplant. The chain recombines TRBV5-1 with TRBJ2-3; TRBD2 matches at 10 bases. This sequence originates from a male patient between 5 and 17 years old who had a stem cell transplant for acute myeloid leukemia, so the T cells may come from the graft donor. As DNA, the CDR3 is TGCGCCAGCAGCTTCCTAGCGGGAGTGCCGGATACGCAGTATTTT. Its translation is CASSFLAGVPDTQYF.